A single TCR beta chain is shown here with its context. Its antigen is undetermined. At survey level, the immunoSEQ assay was run in its v3.0 version. Sequencing of each sample targeted about 40,000-55,000 T-cell genomes. Clones were read by immunoSEQ multiplex PCR, and TCRdb kept only the in-frame ones, dropping some. The data hold about 20,000 clones, with 90% to 95% observed a single time. The record originates from a study of long-term antiretroviral therapy in people with HIV. Findings and caveats of the study: Sampling of blood ran from about 2004 to 2018, and older ART regimens were possibly in use. The range of CDR3 lengths in HIV repertoires proved narrower than that found in controls.

The CDR3 has 13 amino acids. Trimming removed 6 bases at V and 0 bases at J, with 8 bases between. Germline-derived CDR1 and CDR2 are ENHRY and SYGVKD. The material sequenced was unsorted PBMCs, taken 4.4 years after starting antiretroviral therapy. J is TRBJ1-1 and V is TRBV10-3; no reliable D call. The origin of this receptor is a woman aged 45-65 years with HIV. The CDR3 sequence is CAISLKMNTEAFF. CDR3 bases: TGTGCCATCAGCCTAAAAATGAACACTGAAGCTTTCTTT.